A selection of T cell receptor beta chains follows, all from one sample in a study of metastatic and nonmetastatic thyroid tumors. From the PCR reads, TCRdb re-called clones with MiXCR. The sample yields roughly 57,000 clones, around 20% seen once. Sequences were obtained from blood. The source of these receptors is a female donor with papillary thyroid cancer or a benign thyroid nodule (not recorded which). Some clones in this sample may be carry-over from other donors' samples. Both conserved end residues are part of each CDR3. The D gene is left open where the match is weak. Clone size is given for some rows only: seen once, a few or many times, or a class if the clone is expanded.

D gene: .
V gene: TRBV28
J gene: TRBJ1-5
clone size: many
CDR3 protein: CASRGGGLSRGPQHF
CDR3 DNA: TGTGCCAGCAGGGGGGGGGGGTTGAGTCGGGGGCCCCAGCATTTT

D gene: .
V gene: TRBV12-3/TRBV12-4
J gene: TRBJ1-1
clone size: many
CDR3 protein: CASSFRDYPSGEAFF
CDR3 DNA: TGTGCCAGCAGTTTCCGGGATTATCCGAGCGGTGAAGCTTTCTTT

D gene: TRBD1
V gene: TRBV28
J gene: TRBJ1-2
clone size: many
CDR3 protein: CASLIAHRGYNYGYTF
CDR3 DNA: TGTGCCAGCCTTATTGCACACAGGGGTTACAACTATGGCTACACCTTC

D gene: TRBD2
V gene: TRBV6-1
J gene: TRBJ2-5
clone size: few
CDR3 protein: CASTEGTIRQTQYF
CDR3 DNA: TGTGCCAGCACTGAAGGGACTATCCGGCAGACCCAGTACTTC

D gene: .
V gene: TRBV19
J gene: TRBJ1-5
clone size: few
CDR3 protein: CASSIVQWQPQHF
CDR3 DNA: TGTGCCAGTAGTATCGTCCAGTGGCAGCCCCAGCATTTT

D gene: .
V gene: TRBV19
J gene: TRBJ1-1
clone size: many
CDR3 protein: CASKGPGGNTEAFF
CDR3 DNA: TGTGCCAGTAAGGGGCCGGGGGGGAACACTGAAGCTTTCTTT

D gene: TRBD1
V gene: TRBV10-3
J gene: TRBJ1-3
clone size: many
CDR3 protein: CAIRIDRGGNTIYF
CDR3 DNA: TGTGCCATCAGGATAGACAGGGGTGGAAACACCATATATTTT

D gene: .
V gene: TRBV5-1
J gene: TRBJ2-1
clone size: many
CDR3 protein: CASSLVFGGNEQFF
CDR3 DNA: TGCGCCAGCAGCTTGGTTTTCGGGGGCAATGAGCAGTTCTTC

D gene: .
V gene: TRBV11-2
J gene: TRBJ1-2
clone size: many
CDR3 protein: CASSLGRGEYGYTF
CDR3 DNA: TGTGCCAGCAGCTTGGGCCGGGGCGAATATGGCTACACCTTC

D gene: .
V gene: TRBV10-3
J gene: TRBJ2-1
clone size: .
CDR3 protein: CAISEGVTGDSEQFF
CDR3 DNA: TGTGCCATCAGTGAGGGGGTGACAGGCGACAGTGAGCAGTTCTTC

D gene: TRBD1
V gene: TRBV10-3
J gene: TRBJ2-7
clone size: many
CDR3 protein: CAISESETGVGEQYF
CDR3 DNA: TGTGCCATCAGTGAGTCGGAAACAGGGGTGGGTGAGCAGTACTTC

D gene: .
V gene: TRBV20-1
J gene: TRBJ2-1
clone size: many
CDR3 protein: CSARGLATYNEQFF
CDR3 DNA: TGCAGTGCTAGAGGGCTAGCAACCTACAATGAGCAGTTCTTC

D gene: .
V gene: TRBV11-3
J gene: TRBJ2-1
clone size: .
CDR3 protein: CASSLLGEQFF
CDR3 DNA: TGTGCCAGCAGCTTATTGGGAGAGCAGTTCTTC

D gene: .
V gene: TRBV28
J gene: TRBJ2-3
clone size: many
CDR3 protein: CASSPPGVTSMGTDTQYF
CDR3 DNA: TGTGCCAGCAGTCCCCCCGGGGTGACCAGCATGGGCACAGATACGCAGTATTTT

D gene: TRBD1
V gene: TRBV14
J gene: TRBJ1-2
clone size: many
CDR3 protein: CASSQSGTGSFYGYTF
CDR3 DNA: TGTGCCAGCAGCCAATCCGGGACAGGGAGCTTCTATGGCTACACCTTC

D gene: .
V gene: TRBV28
J gene: TRBJ2-1
clone size: few
CDR3 protein: CSSGPRVNEQFF
CDR3 DNA: TGTTCCAGCGGACCGCGAGTAAATGAGCAGTTCTTC

D gene: .
V gene: TRBV12-3/TRBV12-4
J gene: TRBJ1-5
clone size: many
CDR3 protein: CASSPSRGPGDNQPQHF
CDR3 DNA: TGTGCCAGCAGTCCCTCCCGGGGCCCGGGGGACAATCAGCCCCAGCATTTT

D gene: .
V gene: TRBV2
J gene: TRBJ2-7
clone size: many
CDR3 protein: CASSESAVKYEQYF
CDR3 DNA: TGTGCCAGCAGTGAATCGGCGGTTAAATACGAGCAGTACTTC

D gene: .
V gene: TRBV5-1
J gene: TRBJ1-4
clone size: many
CDR3 protein: CASSLERGGRLFF
CDR3 DNA: TGCGCCAGCAGCTTGGAGCGGGGCGGGCGACTGTTTTTT

D gene: .
V gene: TRBV30
J gene: TRBJ2-7
clone size: .
CDR3 protein: CAWSRPPGTYEQYF
CDR3 DNA: TGTGCCTGGAGTCGACCCCCAGGCACCTACGAGCAGTACTTC

D gene: .
V gene: TRBV6-5
J gene: TRBJ1-6
clone size: many
CDR3 protein: CASTYGDSPLHF
CDR3 DNA: TGTGCCAGCACTTACGGGGATTCACCCCTCCACTTT

D gene: .
V gene: TRBV28
J gene: TRBJ2-7
clone size: few
CDR3 protein: CAIMPVGATYEQYF
CDR3 DNA: TGTGCCATCATGCCTGTCGGAGCCACTTACGAGCAGTACTTC